One sample yielded the 2 T cell receptor beta chains listed below, sequenced in a study of Ad26.COV2.S vaccination and SARS-CoV-2 variants (TCRdb year 2021). Library creation used the immunoSEQ multiplex PCR assay. This immuneACCESS table, as held by TCRdb, lists in-frame sequences with V and J called but not all clones. Of the missing ones, under half trace to an unresolved V gene in checked studies; the others have no known cause. The sample profile shows 180,000 or so clones; around nine tenths of them were found once. The ten largest clones represent 5% to 6.5% of the sample. Per the publication, the time point label means: individuals recovered from natural SARS-CoV-2 infection. This sample comprised peripheral blood, obtained after recovery from COVID-19. All receptors derive from a human donor who had recovered from COVID-19.

The chain has TRBV13 and TRBJ2-7; TRBD2 matches 7 bases. The CDR3 extends over 14 amino acids. The V gene's germline CDR1 is PRHDT and CDR2 FYEKMQ (reference sequence). The ends lost 4 bases at V and 0 bases at J; junction bases unmatched: 3. DNA for the CDR3: TGTGCCAGCAGCTCCAGCGGGATCTCCTACGAGCAGTACTTC. Translated, it gives CASSSSGISYEQYF. The variable domain in full, with the rest retrieved from reference TRBV13 and TRBJ2-7, is AAGVIQSPRHLIKEKRETATLKCYPIPRHDTVYWYQQGPGQDPQFLISFYEKMQSDKGSIPDRFSAQQFSDYHSELNMSSLELGDSALYFCASSSSGISYEQYFGPGTRLTVT.

This chain links TRBV19 with TRBJ2-6; 7 nucleotides match TRBD1. Germline V gene lookup returns CDR1 LNHDA and CDR2 SQIVND (reference sequence). V lost 7 bases, J lost 1 base, and 13 bases stayed unmatched. This CDR3 has 18 residues. CDR3 coding DNA: TGTGCCAGTACCCACGAGACAGGGAGCATATCTGGGGCCAACGTCCTGACTTTC. It codes for CASTHETGSISGANVLTF.